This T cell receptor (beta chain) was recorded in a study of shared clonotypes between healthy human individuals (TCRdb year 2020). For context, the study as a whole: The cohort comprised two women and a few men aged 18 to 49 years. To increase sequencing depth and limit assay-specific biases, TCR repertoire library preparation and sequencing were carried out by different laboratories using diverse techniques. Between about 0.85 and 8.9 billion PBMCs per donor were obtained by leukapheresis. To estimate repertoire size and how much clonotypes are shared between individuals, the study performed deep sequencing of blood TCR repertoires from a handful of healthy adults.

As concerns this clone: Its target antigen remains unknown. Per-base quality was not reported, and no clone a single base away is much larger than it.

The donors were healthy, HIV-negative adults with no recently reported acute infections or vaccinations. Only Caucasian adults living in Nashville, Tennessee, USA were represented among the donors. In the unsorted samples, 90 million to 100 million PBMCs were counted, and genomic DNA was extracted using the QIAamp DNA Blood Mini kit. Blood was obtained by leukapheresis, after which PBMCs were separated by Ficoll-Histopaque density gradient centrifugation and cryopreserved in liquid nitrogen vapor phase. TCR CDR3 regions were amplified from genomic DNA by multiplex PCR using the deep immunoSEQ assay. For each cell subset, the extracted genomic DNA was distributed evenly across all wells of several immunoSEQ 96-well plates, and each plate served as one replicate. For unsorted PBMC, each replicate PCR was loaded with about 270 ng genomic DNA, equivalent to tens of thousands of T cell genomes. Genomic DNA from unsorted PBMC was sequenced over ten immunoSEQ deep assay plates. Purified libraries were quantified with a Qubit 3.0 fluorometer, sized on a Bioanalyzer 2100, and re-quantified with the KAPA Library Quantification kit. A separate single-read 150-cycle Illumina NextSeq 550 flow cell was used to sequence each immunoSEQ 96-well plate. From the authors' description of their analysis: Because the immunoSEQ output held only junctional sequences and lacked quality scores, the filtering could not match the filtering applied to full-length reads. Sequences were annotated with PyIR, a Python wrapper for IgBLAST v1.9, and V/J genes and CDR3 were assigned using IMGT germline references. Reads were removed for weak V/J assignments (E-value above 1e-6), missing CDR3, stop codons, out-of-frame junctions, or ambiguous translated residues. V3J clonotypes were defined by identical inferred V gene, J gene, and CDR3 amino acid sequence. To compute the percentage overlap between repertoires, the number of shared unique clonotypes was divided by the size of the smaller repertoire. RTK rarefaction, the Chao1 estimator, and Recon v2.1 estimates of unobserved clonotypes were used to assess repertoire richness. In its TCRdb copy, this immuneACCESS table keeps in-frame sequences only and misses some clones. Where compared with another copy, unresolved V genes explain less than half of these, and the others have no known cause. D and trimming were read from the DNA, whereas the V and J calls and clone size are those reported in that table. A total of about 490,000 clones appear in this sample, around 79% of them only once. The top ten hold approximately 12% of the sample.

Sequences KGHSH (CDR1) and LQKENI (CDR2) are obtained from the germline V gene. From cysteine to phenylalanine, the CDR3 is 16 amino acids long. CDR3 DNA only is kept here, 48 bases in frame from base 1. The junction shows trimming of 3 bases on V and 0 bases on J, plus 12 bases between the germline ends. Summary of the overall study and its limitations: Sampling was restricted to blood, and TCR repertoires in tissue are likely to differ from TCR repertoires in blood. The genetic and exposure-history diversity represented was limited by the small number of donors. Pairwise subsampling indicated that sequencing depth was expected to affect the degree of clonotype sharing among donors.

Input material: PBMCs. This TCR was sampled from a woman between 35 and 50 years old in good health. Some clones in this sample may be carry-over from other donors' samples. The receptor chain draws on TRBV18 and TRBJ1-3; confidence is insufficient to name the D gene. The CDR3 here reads CASSPPMRLSGNTIYF. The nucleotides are TGTGCCAGCTCACCCCCCATGCGACTCTCTGGAAACACCATATATTTT.